This record concerns one T cell receptor beta chain sequence. Which antigen it targets is not known. No qualities accompany the bases; no much larger clone lies one base away. The data derive from a study of memory CD4+ T cells and cytomegalovirus serostatus (dated by TCRdb to between 2017 and 2020). For the wider study: The cohort comprised roughly 35 healthy Belgian adults, 9 CMV seropositive and some 24 CMV seronegative. To replicate a published TCR-based CMV serostatus classifier, the study sequenced CD4+ memory TCRbeta repertoires from a Belgian cohort whose cytomegalovirus serostatus was known.

The Quick-DNA Microprep Kit was used to extract genomic DNA from the sorted cells. Amplification of TCRbeta DNA was done with the immunoSEQ hsTCRbeta kit, following the protocol from the manufacturer. An Illumina MiSeq instrument was used to sequence the TCRbeta libraries. In the authors' own workflow: Once out-of-frame sequences had been removed, 2,200,000 or so distinct TCRbeta sequences were left, which works out to an average of about 71,000 per individual. Two values were used to score each individual: the count of 150 to 200 previously reported CMV-associated TCRbeta sequences and the total count of productive distinct TCRbeta sequences. A beta-binomial model was reimplemented in Python, and scikit-learn random forests with default parameters were trained on US cohort data. Classifier performance on the Belgian cohort was reported as the median AUC with percentile confidence intervals calculated over 10,000 bootstrap iterations. The clones in this table, taken by TCRdb from immuneACCESS, are in-frame only. Not every clone is retained; where verified, under half of the shortfall comes from an unresolved V gene, and the cause of the rest is unknown. V and J calls and clone size follow that table, whereas D and trimming were derived from the DNA. The sample profile shows around 61,000 clones; around 80% of them were found once. Approximately 0.39% of the sample comes from the top ten.

What the work shows at the level of the full study, not this receptor alone: For predicting CMV serostatus, the median bootstrapped AUC was approximately 0.96 using the original framework and 0.9 to 0.92 using a US-trained random forest. Results were interpreted as suggesting that the CMV-associated TCR signature is largely present in the CD4+ memory repertoire. Unlike the original study, which covered naive and memory CD4+ and CD8+ populations, the Belgian study sequenced only CD4+CD45RO+ memory cells. Among the 160 or so previously reported CMV-associated TCRbeta sequences, some 69 showed up in the CD4+ memory repertoires, with each one found in between one and five individuals. On the Belgian cohort, the classifier based on the original framework reached a median bootstrapped AUC of roughly 0.94, with a 95% CI of 0.76-1.00.

Looking up the germline V gene yields CDR1 SGHRS and CDR2 YFSETQ. V is clipped by 0 bases and J by 2 bases, and the sequence between their germline boundaries is 10 bases long. Taken from cysteine to phenylalanine, the CDR3 has 15 residues. The only DNA kept is the CDR3, 45 bases in frame from the first base. Single viable CD3+CD4+CD8-CD45RO+ cells were sorted as memory CD4+ T cells on a FACSAria II. CMV serostatus was determined with a Roche Elecsys assay detecting serum IgG against CMV pp150, pp28, p38 and p52. Once the samples were thawed, total CD4+ T cells were enriched through positive selection using CD4 magnetic microbeads. The samples came from a separate study whose specific focus was interrogating the CD4+ T cell memory repertoire. Peripheral blood mononuclear cells were isolated and cryopreserved according to standard operating procedures, and serum was stored at -80 degrees C. CD3-PerCP (BW264/56), CD4-APC (RPA-T4), CD45RO-PE (UCHT1) and CD8-Pacific Orange (3B5) antibodies were used for staining, and non-viable cells were excluded with Sytox blue.

The chain employs TRBV5-1 and TRBJ2-3, and the D gene may be TRBD2, 7 bases matching. Specimen: memory CD4+ T cells from blood. This TCR derives from an adult in good health and CMV-seronegative. The sequenced DNA is TGCGCCAGCAGCTTGGCGGGGGGCATCACAGATACGCAGTATTTT. This encodes CASSLAGGITDTQYF.